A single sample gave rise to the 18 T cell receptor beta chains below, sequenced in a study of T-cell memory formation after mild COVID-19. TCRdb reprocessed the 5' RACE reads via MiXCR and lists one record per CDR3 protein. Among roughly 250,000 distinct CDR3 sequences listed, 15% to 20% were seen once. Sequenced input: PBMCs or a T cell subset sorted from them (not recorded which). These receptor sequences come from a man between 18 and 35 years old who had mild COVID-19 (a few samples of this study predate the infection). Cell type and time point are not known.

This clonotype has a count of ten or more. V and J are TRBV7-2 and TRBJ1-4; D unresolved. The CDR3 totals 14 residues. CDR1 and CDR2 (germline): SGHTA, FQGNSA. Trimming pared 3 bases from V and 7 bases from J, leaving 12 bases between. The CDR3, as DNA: TGTGCCAGCAGCTTGGGAGTCCAGCCTGAAAAACTGTTTTTT. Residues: CASSLGVQPEKLFF.

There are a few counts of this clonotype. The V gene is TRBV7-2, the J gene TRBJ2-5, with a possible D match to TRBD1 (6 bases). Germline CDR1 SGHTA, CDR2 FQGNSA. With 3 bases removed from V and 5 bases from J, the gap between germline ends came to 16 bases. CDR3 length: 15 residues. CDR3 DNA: TGTGCCAGCAGCTTGAGACAGGCGTTACAGGAGACCCAGTACTTC. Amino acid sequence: CASSLRQALQETQYF.

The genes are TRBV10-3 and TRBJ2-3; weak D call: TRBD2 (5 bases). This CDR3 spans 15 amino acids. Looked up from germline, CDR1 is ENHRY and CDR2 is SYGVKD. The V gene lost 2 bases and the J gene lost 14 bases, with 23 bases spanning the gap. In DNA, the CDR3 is TGTGCCATCAGTGAGCAACGAAGGGTCGGGGAACGGGTGTATTTT. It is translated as CAISEQRRVGERVYF.

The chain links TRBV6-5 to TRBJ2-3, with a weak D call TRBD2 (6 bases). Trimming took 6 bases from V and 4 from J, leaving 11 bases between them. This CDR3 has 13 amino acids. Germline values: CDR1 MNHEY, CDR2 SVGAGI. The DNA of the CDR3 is TGTGCCAGCAGAGGCGGGGTCCCAGATACGCAGTATTTT. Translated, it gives CASRGGVPDTQYF.

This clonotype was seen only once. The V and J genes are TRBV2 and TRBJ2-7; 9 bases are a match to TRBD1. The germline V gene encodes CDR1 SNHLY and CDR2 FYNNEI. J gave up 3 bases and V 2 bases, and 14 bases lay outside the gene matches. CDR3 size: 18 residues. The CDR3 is CASSERPGTGTYGYEQYF. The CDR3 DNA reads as TGTGCCAGCAGTGAACGTCCCGGGACAGGGACGTATGGCTACGAGCAGTACTTC. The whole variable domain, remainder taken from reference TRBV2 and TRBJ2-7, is EPEVTQTPSHQVTQMGQEVILRCVPISNHLYFYWYRQILGQKVEFLVSFYNNEISEKSEIFDDQFSVERPDGSNFTLKIRSTKLEDSAMYFCASSERPGTGTYGYEQYFGPGTRLTVT.

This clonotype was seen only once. The CDR3 DNA sequence: TGTGCCAGCGGGGACGGGGGCTACAATGAGCAGTTCTTC. Its protein is CASGDGGYNEQFF. This chain joins TRBV6-2 or TRBV6-3 and TRBJ2-1; TRBD2 is a possible D gene (6 bases). The V gene's germline CDR1 is MNHEY and CDR2 SVGEGT. Trimming left V 8 bases short and J 3 bases short, with 11 bases between. The CDR3 runs to 13 residues.

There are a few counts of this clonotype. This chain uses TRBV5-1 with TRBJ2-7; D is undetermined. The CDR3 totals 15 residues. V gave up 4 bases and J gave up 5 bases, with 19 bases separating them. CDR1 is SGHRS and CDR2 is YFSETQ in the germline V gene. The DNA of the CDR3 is TGCGCCAGCAGCAGGATGGTAAGCAGTACGGACGAGCAGTACTTC. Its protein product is CASSRMVSSTDEQYF.

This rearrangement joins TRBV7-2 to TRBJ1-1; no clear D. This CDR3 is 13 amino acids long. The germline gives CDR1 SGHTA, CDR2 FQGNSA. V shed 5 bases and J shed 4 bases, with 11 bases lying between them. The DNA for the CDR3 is TGTGCCAGCAGCCACCCTCCGTTCACTGAAGCTTTCTTT. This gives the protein CASSHPPFTEAFF. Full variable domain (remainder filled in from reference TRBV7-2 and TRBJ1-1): GAGVSQSPSNKVTEKGKDVELRCDPISGHTALYWYRQSLGQGLEFLIYFQGNSAPDKSGLPSDRFSAERTGGSVSTLTIQRTQQEDSAVYLCASSHPPFTEAFFGQGTRLTVV.

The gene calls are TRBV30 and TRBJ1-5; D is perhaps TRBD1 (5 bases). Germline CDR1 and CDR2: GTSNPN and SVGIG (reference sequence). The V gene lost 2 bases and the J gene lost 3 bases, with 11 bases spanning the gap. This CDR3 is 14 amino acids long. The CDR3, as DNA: TGTGCCTGGAGTCCCGGGGGTCCCAATCAGCCCCAGCATTTT. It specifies CAWSPGGPNQPQHF.

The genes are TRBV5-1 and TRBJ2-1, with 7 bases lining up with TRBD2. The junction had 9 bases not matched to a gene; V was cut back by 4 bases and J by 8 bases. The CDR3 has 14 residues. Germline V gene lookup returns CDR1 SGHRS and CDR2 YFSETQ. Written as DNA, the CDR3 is TGCGCCAGCAGCCCGGGGAGGGGTGGGGATGAGCAGTTCTTC. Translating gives CASSPGRGGDEQFF.

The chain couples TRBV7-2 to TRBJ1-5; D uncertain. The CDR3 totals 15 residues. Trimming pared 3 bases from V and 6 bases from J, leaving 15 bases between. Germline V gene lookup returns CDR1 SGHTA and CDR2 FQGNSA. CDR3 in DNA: TGTGCCAGCAGCTTGGAGGGAGGTGGCGGTCAGCCCCAGCATTTT. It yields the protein CASSLEGGGGQPQHF. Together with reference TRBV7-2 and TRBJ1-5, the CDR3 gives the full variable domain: GAGVSQSPSNKVTEKGKDVELRCDPISGHTALYWYRQSLGQGLEFLIYFQGNSAPDKSGLPSDRFSAERTGGSVSTLTIQRTQQEDSAVYLCASSLEGGGGQPQHFGDGTRLSIL.

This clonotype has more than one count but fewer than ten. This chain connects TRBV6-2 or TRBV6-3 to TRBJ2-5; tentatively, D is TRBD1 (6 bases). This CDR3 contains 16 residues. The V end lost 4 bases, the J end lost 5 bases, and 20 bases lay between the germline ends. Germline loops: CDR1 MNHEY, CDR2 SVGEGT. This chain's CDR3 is CASSFSLTGREETQYF. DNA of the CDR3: TGTGCCAGCAGTTTCTCCCTCACAGGGCGTGAGGAGACCCAGTACTTC.

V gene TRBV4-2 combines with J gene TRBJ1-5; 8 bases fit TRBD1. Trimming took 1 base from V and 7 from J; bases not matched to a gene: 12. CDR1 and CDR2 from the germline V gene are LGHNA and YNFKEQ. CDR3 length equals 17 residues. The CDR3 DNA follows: TGTGCCAGCAGCCAAGTGCTAGACAGGGGCGGCGGACAGCCCCAGCATTTT. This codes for CASSQVLDRGGGQPQHF.

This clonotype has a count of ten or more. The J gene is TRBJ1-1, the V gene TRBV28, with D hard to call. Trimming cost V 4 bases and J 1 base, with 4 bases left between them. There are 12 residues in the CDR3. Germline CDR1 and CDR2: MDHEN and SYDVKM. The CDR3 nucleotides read TGTGCCAGCAGTTCGGGGAACACTGAAGCTTTCTTT. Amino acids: CASSSGNTEAFF. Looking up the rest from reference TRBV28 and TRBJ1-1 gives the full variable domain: DVKVTQSSRYLVKRTGEKVFLECVQDMDHENMFWYRQDPGLGLRLIYFSYDVKMKEKGDIPEGYSVSREKKERFSLILESASTNQTSMYLCASSSGNTEAFFGQGTRLTVV.

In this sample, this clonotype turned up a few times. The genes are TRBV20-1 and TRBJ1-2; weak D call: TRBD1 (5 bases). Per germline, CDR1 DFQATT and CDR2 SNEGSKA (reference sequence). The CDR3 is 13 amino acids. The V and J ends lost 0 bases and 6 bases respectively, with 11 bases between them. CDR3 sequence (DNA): TGCAGTGCTAGAGACTGGGGGAGGGATGGCTACACCTTC. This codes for CSARDWGRDGYTF.

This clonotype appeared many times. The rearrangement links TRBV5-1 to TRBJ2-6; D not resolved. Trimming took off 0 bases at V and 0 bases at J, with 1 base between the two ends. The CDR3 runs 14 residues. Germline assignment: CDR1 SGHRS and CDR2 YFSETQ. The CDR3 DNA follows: TGCGCCAGCAGCTTGGGCTCTGGGGCCAACGTCCTGACTTTC. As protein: CASSLGSGANVLTF.

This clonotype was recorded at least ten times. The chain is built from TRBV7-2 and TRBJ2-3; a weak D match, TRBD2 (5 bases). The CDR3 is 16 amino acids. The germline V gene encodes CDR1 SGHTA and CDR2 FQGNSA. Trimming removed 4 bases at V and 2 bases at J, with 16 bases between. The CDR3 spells CASSYQDWRNTDTQYF. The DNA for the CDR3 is TGTGCCAGCAGCTACCAGGACTGGAGAAACACAGATACGCAGTATTTT.

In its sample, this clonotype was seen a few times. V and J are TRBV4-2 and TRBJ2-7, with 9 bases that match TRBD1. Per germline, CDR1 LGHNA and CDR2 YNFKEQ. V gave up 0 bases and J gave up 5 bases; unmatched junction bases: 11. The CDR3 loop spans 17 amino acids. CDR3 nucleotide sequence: TGTGCCAGCAGCCAAGATCCCCCGGGACAGGGACCGGACGAGCAGTACTTC. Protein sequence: CASSQDPPGQGPDEQYF.